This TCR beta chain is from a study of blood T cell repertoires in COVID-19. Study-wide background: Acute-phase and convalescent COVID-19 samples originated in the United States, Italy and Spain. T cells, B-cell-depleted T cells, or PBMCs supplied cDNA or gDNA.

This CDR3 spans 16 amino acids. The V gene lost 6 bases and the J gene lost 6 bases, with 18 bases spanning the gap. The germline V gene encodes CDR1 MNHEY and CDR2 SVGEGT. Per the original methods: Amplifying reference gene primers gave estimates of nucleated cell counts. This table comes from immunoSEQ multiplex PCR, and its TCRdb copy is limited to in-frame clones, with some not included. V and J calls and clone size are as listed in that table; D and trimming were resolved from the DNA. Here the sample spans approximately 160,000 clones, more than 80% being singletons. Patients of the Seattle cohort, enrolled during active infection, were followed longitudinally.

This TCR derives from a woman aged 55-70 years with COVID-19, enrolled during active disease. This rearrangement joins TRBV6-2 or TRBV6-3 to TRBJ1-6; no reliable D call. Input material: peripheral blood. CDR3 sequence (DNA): TGTGCCAGCAGCCCCGGTCTTAGCCGCGTTAATTCACCCCTCCACTTT. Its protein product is CASSPGLSRVNSPLHF.